This T cell receptor beta chain was documented in a study of T cell responses to AZD1222 COVID-19 vaccine. Clones were read by immunoSEQ multiplex PCR, and TCRdb kept only the in-frame ones, dropping some. In the table there are about 110,000 clones, roughly 90% of which are singletons. Germline-derived CDR1 and CDR2 are SEHNR and FQNEAQ (reference sequence). Unmatched junction bases numbered 8, after V lost 3 bases and J lost 6 bases. This CDR3 has 14 residues. This TCR came from an adult in good health. Material: peripheral blood, obtained on day 0 of AZD1222 vaccination. The V gene is TRBV7-9, the J gene TRBJ2-7; 7 bases map to TRBD2. The CDR3 DNA is TGTGCCAGCAGCTTTTGGACTAGTTCGGGCGAGCAGTACTTC. This codes for CASSFWTSSGEQYF.